This record looks at one T cell receptor (beta chain) sequence and its context. Its matching antigen is unknown. This specimen comes from a study of cytomegalovirus exposure and HLA in healthy donors. Nominally healthy donors provided the samples, though records likely missed some immune exposures. General observations from the study: Later analysis suggested most CMV-associated TCR beta chains were HLA-restricted.

The CDR3 spans 13 residues. Looked up from germline, CDR1 is SGDLS and CDR2 is YYNGEE. V was shortened by 4 bases and J by 3 bases, with 11 bases between the two germline ends. Researchers ran the PCR with 60 Vbeta and 13 Jbeta primers. TCRdb keeps only in-frame clones here, not all; method: immunoSEQ multiplex PCR. The top ten clones hold approximately 2% of a sample with about 120,000 clones, around 88% of them seen once. The specimen sequenced was PBMCs. The genes are TRBV9 and TRBJ2-7; D gene unclear. The clonotype originates from a man aged 40-49 years in good health and CMV-seronegative. DNA for the CDR3: TGTGCCAGCAGCCCACGACTGAACTACGAGCAGTACTTC. Amino acids: CASSPRLNYEQYF.